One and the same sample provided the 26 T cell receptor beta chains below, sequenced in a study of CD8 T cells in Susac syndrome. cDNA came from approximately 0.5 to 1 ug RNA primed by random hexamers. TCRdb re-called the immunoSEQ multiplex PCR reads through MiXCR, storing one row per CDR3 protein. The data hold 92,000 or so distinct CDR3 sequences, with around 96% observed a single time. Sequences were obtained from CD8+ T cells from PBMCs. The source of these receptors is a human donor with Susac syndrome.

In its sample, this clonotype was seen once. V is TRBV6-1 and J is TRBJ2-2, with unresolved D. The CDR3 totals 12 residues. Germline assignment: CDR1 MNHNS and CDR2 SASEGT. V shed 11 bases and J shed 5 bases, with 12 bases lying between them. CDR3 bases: TGTGCCGTTCTTACCCTAACCGGGGAGCTGTTTTTT. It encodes CAVLTLTGELFF.

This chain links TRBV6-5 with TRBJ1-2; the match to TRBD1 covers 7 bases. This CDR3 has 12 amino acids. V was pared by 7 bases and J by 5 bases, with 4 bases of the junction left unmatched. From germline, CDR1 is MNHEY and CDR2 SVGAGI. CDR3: CASTSGGYGYTF. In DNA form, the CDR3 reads TGTGCCAGCACTTCAGGGGGATATGGCTACACCTTC.

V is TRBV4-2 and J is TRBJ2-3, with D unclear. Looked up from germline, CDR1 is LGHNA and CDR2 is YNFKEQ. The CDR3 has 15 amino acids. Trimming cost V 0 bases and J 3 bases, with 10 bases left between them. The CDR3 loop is CASSQDGRSTDTQYF. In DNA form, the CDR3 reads TGTGCCAGCAGCCAAGATGGCAGATCGACAGATACGCAGTATTTT.

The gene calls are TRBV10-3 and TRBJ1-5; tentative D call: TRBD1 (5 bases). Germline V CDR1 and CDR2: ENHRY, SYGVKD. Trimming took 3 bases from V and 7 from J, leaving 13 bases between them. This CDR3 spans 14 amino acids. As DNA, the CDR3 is TGTGCCATCAGTGACGGCAGGGTAGAACAGCCCCAGCATTTT. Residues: CAISDGRVEQPQHF.

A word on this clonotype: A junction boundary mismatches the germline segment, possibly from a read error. This CDR3 is CASSPPSTDTQYF. The CDR3 DNA follows: TGTGCCAGCTCGCCACCATCCACAGATACGCAGTATTTT. The chain carries TRBV18 and TRBJ2-3, with D hard to call. Germline V gene lookup returns CDR1 KGHSH and CDR2 LQKENI. The CDR3 extends over 13 amino acids.

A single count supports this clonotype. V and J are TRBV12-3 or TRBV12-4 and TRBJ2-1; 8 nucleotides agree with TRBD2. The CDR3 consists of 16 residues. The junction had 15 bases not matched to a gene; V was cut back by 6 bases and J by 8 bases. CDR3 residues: CASRNSGDPTKDEQFF. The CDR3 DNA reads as TGTGCCAGCAGGAATAGCGGGGACCCCACAAAGGATGAGCAGTTCTTC.

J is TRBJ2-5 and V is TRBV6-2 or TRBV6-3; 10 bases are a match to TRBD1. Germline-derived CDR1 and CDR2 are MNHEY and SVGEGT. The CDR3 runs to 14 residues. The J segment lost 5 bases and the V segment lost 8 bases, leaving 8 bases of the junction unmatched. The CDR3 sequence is CASSDRGHGETQYF. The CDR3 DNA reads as TGTGCCAGCTCTGACAGGGGGCATGGGGAGACCCAGTACTTC.

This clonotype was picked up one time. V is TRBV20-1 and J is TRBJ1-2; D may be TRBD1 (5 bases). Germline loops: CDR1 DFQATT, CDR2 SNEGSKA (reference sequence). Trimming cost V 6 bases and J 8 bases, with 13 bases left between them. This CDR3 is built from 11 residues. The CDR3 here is CSAPGARGYTF. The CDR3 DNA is TGCAGTGCCCCCGGGGCTCGGGGCTACACCTTC.

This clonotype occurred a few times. The CDR3 reads CASSPDRGYGYSYNEQFF. In DNA, the CDR3 is TGTGCCAGCAGTCCGGACAGGGGCTACGGATACTCCTACAATGAGCAGTTCTTC. The rearrangement links TRBV2 to TRBJ2-1; 9 nucleotides align to TRBD1. The CDR3 totals 18 residues. V lost 5 bases, J lost 0 bases, and 11 bases stayed unmatched. CDR1 SNHLY and CDR2 FYNNEI come from the germline V gene.

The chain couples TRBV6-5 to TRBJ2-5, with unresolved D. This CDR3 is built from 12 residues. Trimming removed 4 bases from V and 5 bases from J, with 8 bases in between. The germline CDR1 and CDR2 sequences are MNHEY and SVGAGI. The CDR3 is CASSSRRETQYF. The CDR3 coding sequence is TGTGCCAGCAGTTCGCGTAGGGAGACCCAGTACTTC.

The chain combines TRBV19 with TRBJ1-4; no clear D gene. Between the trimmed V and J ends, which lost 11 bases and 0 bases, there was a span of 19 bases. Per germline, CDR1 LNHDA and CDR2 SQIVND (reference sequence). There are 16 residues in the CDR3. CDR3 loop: CACRDLIVSTNEKLFF. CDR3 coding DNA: TGTGCCTGCCGGGATCTGATCGTGTCAACTAATGAAAAACTGTTTTTT.

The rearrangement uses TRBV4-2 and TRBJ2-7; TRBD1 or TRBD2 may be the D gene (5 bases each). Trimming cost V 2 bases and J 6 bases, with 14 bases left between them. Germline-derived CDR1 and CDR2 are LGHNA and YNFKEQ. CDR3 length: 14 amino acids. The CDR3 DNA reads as TGTGCCAGCAGCCAAAGTGGGACCTCAGGCGAGCAGTACTTC. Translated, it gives CASSQSGTSGEQYF.

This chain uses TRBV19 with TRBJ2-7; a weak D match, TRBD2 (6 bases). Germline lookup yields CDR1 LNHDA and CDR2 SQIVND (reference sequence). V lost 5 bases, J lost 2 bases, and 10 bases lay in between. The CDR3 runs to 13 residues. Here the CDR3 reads CASSRGGTYEQYF. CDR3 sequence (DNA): TGTGCCAGTAGTCGAGGCGGGACCTACGAGCAGTACTTC.

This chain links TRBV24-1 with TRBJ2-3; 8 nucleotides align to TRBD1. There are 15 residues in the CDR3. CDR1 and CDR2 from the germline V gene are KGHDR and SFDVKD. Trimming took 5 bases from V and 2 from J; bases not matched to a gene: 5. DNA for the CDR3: TGTGCCACCAGTGGTGGACAGGGAACCACAGATACGCAGTATTTT. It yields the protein CATSGGQGTTDTQYF.

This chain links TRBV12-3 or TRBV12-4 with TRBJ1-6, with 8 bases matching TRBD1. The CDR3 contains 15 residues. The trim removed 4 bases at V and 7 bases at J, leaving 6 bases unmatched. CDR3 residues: CASSSQGAVNSPLHF. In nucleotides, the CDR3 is TGTGCCAGCAGTTCGCAGGGGGCAGTAAATTCACCCCTCCACTTT.

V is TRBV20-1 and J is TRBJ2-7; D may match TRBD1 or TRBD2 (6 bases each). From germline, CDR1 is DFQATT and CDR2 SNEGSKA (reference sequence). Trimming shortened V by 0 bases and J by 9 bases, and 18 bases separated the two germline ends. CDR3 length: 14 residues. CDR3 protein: CSARDSGAASGQYF. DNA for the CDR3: TGCAGTGCTAGAGATTCGGGGGCGGCAAGCGGGCAGTACTTC.

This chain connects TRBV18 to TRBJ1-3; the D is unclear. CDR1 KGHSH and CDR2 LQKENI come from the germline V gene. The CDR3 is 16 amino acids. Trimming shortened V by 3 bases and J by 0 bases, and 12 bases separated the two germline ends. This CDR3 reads CASSPTGESSGNTIYF. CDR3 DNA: TGTGCCAGCTCACCGACCGGGGAGAGCTCTGGAAACACCATATATTTT.

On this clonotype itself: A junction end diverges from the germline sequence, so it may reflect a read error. CDR3 bases: TGCGCCAGCAGCCCCGCGGACAGGGACACTGAAGCTTCCTTT. As protein: CASSPADRDTEASF. The chain combines TRBV4-3 with TRBJ1-1, with 8 bases that match TRBD1. The CDR3 loop spans 14 amino acids. The germline V gene encodes CDR1 LGHNA and CDR2 YSLEER.

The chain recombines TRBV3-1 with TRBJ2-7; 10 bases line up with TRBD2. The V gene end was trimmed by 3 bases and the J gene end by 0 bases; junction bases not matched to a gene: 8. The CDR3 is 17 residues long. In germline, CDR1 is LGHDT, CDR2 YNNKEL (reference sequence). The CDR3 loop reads CASSQVLAGASSYEQYF. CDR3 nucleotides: TGTGCCAGCAGCCAGGTGCTAGCGGGGGCCAGCTCCTACGAGCAGTACTTC.

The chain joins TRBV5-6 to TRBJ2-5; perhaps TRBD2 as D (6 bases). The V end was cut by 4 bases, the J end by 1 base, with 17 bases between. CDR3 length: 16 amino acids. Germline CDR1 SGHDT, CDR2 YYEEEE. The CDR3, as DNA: TGTGCCAGCAGCATGGGTGTAGGAGGGGTCCAAGAGACCCAGTACTTC. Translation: CASSMGVGGVQETQYF.

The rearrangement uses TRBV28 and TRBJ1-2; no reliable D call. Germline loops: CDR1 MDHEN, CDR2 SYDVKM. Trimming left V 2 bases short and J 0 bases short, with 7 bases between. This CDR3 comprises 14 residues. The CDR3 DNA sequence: TGTGCCAGCAGTTTAGGTGGAGCTAACTATGGCTACACCTTC. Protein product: CASSLGGANYGYTF.

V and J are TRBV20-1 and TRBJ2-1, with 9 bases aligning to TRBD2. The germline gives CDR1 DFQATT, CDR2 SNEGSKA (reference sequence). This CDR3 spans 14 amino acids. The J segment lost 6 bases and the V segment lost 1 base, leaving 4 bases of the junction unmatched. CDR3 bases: TGCAGTGCTAGAGTCGCGGGGGGGAGCAATGAGCAGTTCTTC. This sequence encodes CSARVAGGSNEQFF.

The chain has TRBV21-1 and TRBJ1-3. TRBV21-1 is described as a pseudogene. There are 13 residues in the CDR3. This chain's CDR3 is CASSKDLGNTIYF. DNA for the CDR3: TGTGCCAGCAGCAAAGATTTAGGAAACACCATATATTTT.

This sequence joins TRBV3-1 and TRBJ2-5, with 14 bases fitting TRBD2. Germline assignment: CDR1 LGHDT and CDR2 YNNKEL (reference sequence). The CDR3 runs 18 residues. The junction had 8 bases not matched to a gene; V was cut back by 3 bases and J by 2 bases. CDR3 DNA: TGTGCCAGCAGCCAGAAAGGACTAGCGGGGGGTCGACAAGAGACCCAGTACTTC. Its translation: CASSQKGLAGGRQETQYF.

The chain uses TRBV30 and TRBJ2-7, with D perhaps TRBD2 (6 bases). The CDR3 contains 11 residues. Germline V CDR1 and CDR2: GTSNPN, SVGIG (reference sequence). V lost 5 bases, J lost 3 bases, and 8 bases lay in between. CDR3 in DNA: TGTGCCTGGGCGGAGGGCTACGAGCAGTACTTC. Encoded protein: CAWAEGYEQYF. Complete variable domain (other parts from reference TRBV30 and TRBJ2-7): SQTIHQWPATLVQPVGSPLSLECTVEGTSNPNLYWYRQAAGRGLQLLFYSVGIGQISSEVPQNLSASRPQDRQFILSSKKLLLSDSGFYLCAWAEGYEQYFGPGTRLTVT.

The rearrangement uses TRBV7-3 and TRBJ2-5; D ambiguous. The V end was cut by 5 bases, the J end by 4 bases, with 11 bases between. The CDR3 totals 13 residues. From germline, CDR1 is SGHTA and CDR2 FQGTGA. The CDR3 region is CASSTYRGETQYF. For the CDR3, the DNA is TGTGCCAGCAGCACCTATCGAGGAGAGACCCAGTACTTC.